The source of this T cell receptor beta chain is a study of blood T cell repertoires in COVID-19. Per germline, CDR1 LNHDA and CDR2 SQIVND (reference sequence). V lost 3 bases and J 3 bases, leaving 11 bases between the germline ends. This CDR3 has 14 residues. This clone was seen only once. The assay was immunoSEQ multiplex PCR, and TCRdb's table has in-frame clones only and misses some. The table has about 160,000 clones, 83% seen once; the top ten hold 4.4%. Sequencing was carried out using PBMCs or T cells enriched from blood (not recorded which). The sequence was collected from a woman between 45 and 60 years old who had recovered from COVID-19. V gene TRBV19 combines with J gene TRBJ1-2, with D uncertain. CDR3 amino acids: CASSIAGLDYGYTF. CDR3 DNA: TGTGCCAGTAGTATCGCTGGACTGGACTATGGCTACACCTTC. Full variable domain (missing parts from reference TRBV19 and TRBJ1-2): DGGITQSPKYLFRKEGQNVTLSCEQNLNHDAMYWYRQDPGQGLRLIYYSQIVNDFQKGDIAEGYSVSREKKESFPLTVTSAQKNPTAFYLCASSIAGLDYGYTFGSGTRLTVV.